This TCR beta chain was profiled in a study of cytomegalovirus exposure and HLA in healthy donors. This clone was counted between two and nine times. The PCR made use of 60 Vbeta and 13 Jbeta primers. The method was immunoSEQ multiplex PCR; TCRdb's version includes in-frame clones alone and lacks a portion of them. The data contain around 150,000 clones, around two thirds of them singletons. The junction had 7 bases not matched to a gene; V was cut back by 2 bases and J by 6 bases. This CDR3 region has 15 residues. The germline CDR1 and CDR2 sequences are MNHNS and SASEGT. This clonotype originated in a young man in good health and CMV-seropositive. The rearrangement uses TRBV6-1 and TRBJ1-5; 7 nucleotides match TRBD1. Sequenced: PBMCs. The CDR3: CASSEQGGEGQPQHF. DNA for the CDR3: TGTGCCAGCAGTGAACAGGGGGGCGAGGGTCAGCCCCAGCATTTT.